The 26 T cell receptor beta chains listed next were all sequenced from one sample in a study of T cell repertoires in cytomegalovirus infection. TCRdb passed the reads through MiXCR, listing each CDR3 protein once. Of 500,000 to 600,000 distinct CDR3 sequences listed, 16% are singletons. Sequencing used CD8+ T cells from PBMCs. These receptor sequences come from a human donor in good health (CMV status not recorded). Some clones in this sample may be carry-over from other donors' samples.

This clonotype was counted many times. This sequence joins TRBV7-9 and TRBJ2-7; D assignment may be TRBD1 or TRBD2 (5 bases each). Germline V CDR1 and CDR2: SEHNR, FQNEAQ (reference sequence). The CDR3 has 15 amino acids. V lost 0 bases and J 2 bases, leaving 11 bases between the germline ends. The CDR3 region is CASSLAGDGTYEQYF. The CDR3, as DNA: TGTGCCAGCAGCTTAGCCGGGGACGGAACCTACGAGCAGTACTTC.

This clonotype was observed a handful of times. The V gene is TRBV7-9, the J gene TRBJ2-7; maybe TRBD1 (6 bases). Trimming cost V 5 bases and J 7 bases, with 18 bases left between them. The CDR3 is made up of 14 amino acids. Germline V gives CDR1 SEHNR, CDR2 FQNEAQ (reference sequence). CDR3 loop: CASSPRGPGAEQYF. DNA of the CDR3: TGTGCCAGCAGCCCACGTGGACCAGGGGCTGAGCAGTACTTC.

This clonotype was found once. The rearrangement joins TRBV28 to TRBJ2-7; 12 bases match TRBD2. Germline V gene sequence: CDR1 MDHEN, CDR2 SYDVKM. The J segment lost 5 bases and the V segment lost 7 bases, leaving 18 bases of the junction unmatched. This CDR3 has 18 amino acids. CDR3 region: CASTRAGLAGVRINEQYF. As DNA, the CDR3 is TGTGCCAGCACCAGAGCGGGACTAGCGGGCGTAAGGATTAACGAGCAGTACTTC.

This clonotype was seen only a few times. The rearrangement joins TRBV4-1 to TRBJ1-2, with D unresolved. V was pared by 0 bases and J by 2 bases, with 10 bases between. There are 15 residues in the CDR3. Germline loops: CDR1 MGHRA, CDR2 YSYEKL. The CDR3: CASSQEYRRNYGYTF. DNA for the CDR3: TGCGCCAGCAGCCAAGAATACCGGCGGAACTATGGCTACACCTTC.

The gene calls are TRBV6-1 and TRBJ2-5, with 13 nucleotides matching TRBD2. The junction had 6 bases not matched to a gene; V was cut back by 6 bases and J by 2 bases. Germline assignment: CDR1 MNHNS and CDR2 SASEGT. The CDR3 spans 16 residues. This CDR3 reads CASSHTSGRGQETQYF. DNA of the CDR3: TGTGCCAGCAGCCATACTAGCGGGAGGGGTCAAGAGACCCAGTACTTC.

This clonotype was seen ten or more times. The J gene is TRBJ2-2, the V gene TRBV11-2; D is ambiguous. Trimming cost V 5 bases and J 4 bases, with 8 bases left between them. The length of the CDR3 is 13 residues. CDR1 is SGHAT and CDR2 is FQNNGV in the germline V gene. The CDR3 DNA reads TGTGCCAGCAGCAGGACCAGCACCGGGGAGCTGTTTTTT. It is translated as CASSRTSTGELFF.

V gene TRBV28 combines with J gene TRBJ2-7; TRBD2 matches at 8 bases. Germline CDR1 is MDHEN and CDR2 is SYDVKM. V shed 3 bases, J shed 4 bases, and the junction held 8 bases outside the gene matches. The CDR3 is 15 amino acids. CDR3 residues: CASSFQEASGYEQYF. The CDR3 bases are TGTGCCAGCAGTTTTCAGGAAGCTAGCGGGTACGAGCAGTACTTC.

V gene TRBV9 combines with J gene TRBJ2-7; 9 nucleotides agree with TRBD1. J gave up 6 bases and V 5 bases, and 6 bases lay outside the gene matches. The germline CDR1 and CDR2 sequences are SGDLS and YYNGEE. This CDR3 region has 13 residues. Written as DNA, the CDR3 is TGTGCCAGCAGTCGGACAGGGGTCCCCGAGCAGTACTTC. It encodes CASSRTGVPEQYF.

This clonotype has only a few counts. V and J are TRBV12-5 and TRBJ2-1; 9 bases map to TRBD1. The trim removed 6 bases at V and 6 bases at J, leaving 6 bases unmatched. Germline V lookup: CDR1 LGHNT, CDR2 FRNRAP. The CDR3 runs to 14 residues. This CDR3 is CASGDRGYGNEQFF. CDR3 DNA: TGTGCTAGTGGGGACAGGGGATACGGCAATGAGCAGTTCTTC.

In DNA form, the CDR3 reads TGTGCCAGCAGCCAAGAAGGTTATACGCAGTATTTT. It yields the protein CASSQEGYTQYF. The rearrangement joins TRBV14 to TRBJ2-3; D remains unclear. In germline, CDR1 is SGHDN, CDR2 FVKESK. The V end was cut by 0 bases, the J end by 7 bases, with 5 bases between. The CDR3 loop spans 12 amino acids.

This clonotype was seen repeatedly, ten times or more. The chain uses TRBV11-2 and TRBJ1-1, with TRBD1 as a possible D gene (5 bases). Germline CDR1 is SGHAT and CDR2 is FQNNGV. V shed 4 bases and J shed 4 bases, with 13 bases lying between them. The CDR3 totals 14 residues. CDR3 region: CASSSGTSGTEAFF. Here the CDR3 DNA reads TGTGCCAGCAGCTCGGGGACGAGCGGCACTGAAGCTTTCTTT. The whole variable domain, filled in from reference TRBV11-2 and TRBJ1-1, reads EAGVAQSPRYKIIEKRQSVAFWCNPISGHATLYWYQQILGQGPKLLIQFQNNGVVDDSQLPKDRFSAERLKGVDSTLKIQPAKLEDSAVYLCASSSGTSGTEAFFGQGTRLTVV.

CDR3 in DNA: TGTGCCAGCTCAAAAGGGACTAGCTTGAGAGCCCAGTACTTC. Translating it yields CASSKGTSLRAQYF. This chain joins TRBV6-1 and TRBJ2-5, with TRBD2 matching 9 bases. After removal of 8 bases from V and 9 bases from J, the junction contained 13 bases not matched to a gene. Germline lookup yields CDR1 MNHNS and CDR2 SASEGT. This CDR3 comprises 14 residues.

The table lists this clonotype with many counts. The chain joins TRBV7-2 to TRBJ1-2; TRBD1 agrees at 7 bases. The V segment lost 5 bases and the J segment 2 bases; nucleotides outside the gene matches: 2. The germline V gene has CDR1 SGHTA and CDR2 FQGNSA. CDR3 size: 13 residues. The CDR3 DNA follows: TGTGCCAGCAGCCAGACAGGGAACTATGGCTACACCTTC. Its translation is CASSQTGNYGYTF. Supplemented by reference TRBV7-2 and TRBJ1-2, the full variable domain reads GAGVSQSPSNKVTEKGKDVELRCDPISGHTALYWYRQSLGQGLEFLIYFQGNSAPDKSGLPSDRFSAERTGGSVSTLTIQRTQQEDSAVYLCASSQTGNYGYTFGSGTRLTVV.

This clonotype was observed at least ten times. J is TRBJ1-1 and V is TRBV27; TRBD1 is a possible D gene (6 bases). Germline V lookup: CDR1 MNHEY, CDR2 SMNVEV (reference sequence). The CDR3 length is 16 residues. V was cut by 5 bases and J by 4 bases, with 20 bases left in between. CDR3 in DNA: TGTGCCAGCAGTCCCTCGGAGGGGGTAAAGGGCACTGAAGCTTTCTTT. Residues: CASSPSEGVKGTEAFF.

This clonotype showed up just a few times. CDR3 residues: CASSLDRGRGNEQFF. In nucleotides, the CDR3 is TGTGCCAGCAGTCTTGACAGGGGGCGCGGCAATGAGCAGTTCTTC. The genes are TRBV7-3 and TRBJ2-1, with 10 bases lining up with TRBD1. Looked up from germline, CDR1 is SGHTA and CDR2 is FQGTGA. V lost 6 bases to trimming and J lost 6 bases; unmatched junction nucleotides: 8. The CDR3 spans 15 residues.

J is TRBJ2-2 and V is TRBV7-9; D not resolved. V dropped 1 base and J dropped 10 bases, with 7 bases sitting between them. Germline loops: CDR1 SEHNR, CDR2 FQNEAQ (reference sequence). The CDR3 length is 12 residues. The CDR3 protein is CASSLGPSELFF. CDR3 sequence (DNA): TGTGCCAGCAGCTTAGGTCCGTCGGAGCTGTTTTTT.

This clonotype has only a few counts. This rearrangement joins TRBV5-4 to TRBJ1-2, with 9 bases fitting TRBD1. Trimming cost V 0 bases and J 8 bases; bases outside gene matches: 5. Germline-derived CDR1 and CDR2 are SGHNT and YYREEE (reference sequence). This CDR3 comprises 14 residues. The CDR3 DNA is TGTGCCAGCAGCTTGGCCGGGACAGGGTTCGGCTACACCTTC. It encodes CASSLAGTGFGYTF.

The chain carries TRBV5-1 and TRBJ2-7, with D possibly TRBD2 on 6 matching bases. V was shortened by 0 bases and J by 5 bases, with 21 bases between the two germline ends. The CDR3 has 17 amino acids. The germline CDR1 and CDR2 sequences are SGHRS and YFSETQ. CDR3: CASSLEAAGTVANEQYF. The CDR3 nucleotides are TGCGCCAGCAGCTTGGAGGCAGCCGGGACTGTAGCAAACGAGCAGTACTTC.

In DNA, the CDR3 is TGTGCCAGCAGTTACTCGAGGGTTCGAGAGCAGTACTTC. Translated: CASSYSRVREQYF. The chain has TRBV6-5 and TRBJ2-7, with D perhaps TRBD2 (5 bases). The CDR3 sequence is 13 residues long. Germline-derived CDR1 and CDR2 are MNHEY and SVGAGI. V was shortened by 0 bases and J by 7 bases, with 10 bases between the two germline ends.

This clonotype showed up just once. A much larger clone is a single base away; this may be a read error. DNA of the CDR3: TGTGCCAGCAGTCGGATCTACCCTGAGGGGACTAACTATGTCTACACCTTC. It is translated as CASSRIYPEGTNYVYTF. The gene calls are TRBV6-5 and TRBJ1-2; TRBD1 is a possible D gene (5 bases). This CDR3 is 17 amino acids long. Per germline, CDR1 MNHEY and CDR2 SVGAGI.

The rearrangement uses TRBV19 and TRBJ1-4, with 9 bases aligning to TRBD1. V was clipped by 5 bases and J by 13 bases; unmatched bases: 11. This CDR3 is built from 14 residues. The V gene's germline CDR1 is LNHDA and CDR2 SQIVND (reference sequence). The CDR3 region has the DNA TGTGCCAGTAGTGTCTCCGGGACAGGGAAAGGACTGTTTTTT. As protein: CASSVSGTGKGLFF.

This clonotype was detected many times. This rearrangement joins TRBV6-1 to TRBJ2-1, with D uncertain. This CDR3 region has 14 residues. V was shortened by 4 bases and J by 6 bases, with 13 bases between the two germline ends. Germline CDR1 and CDR2: MNHNS and SASEGT. Here the CDR3 DNA reads TGTGCCAGCAGTGGGCTCCCCACCAGCAATGAGCAGTTCTTC. Translation gives CASSGLPTSNEQFF.

The V call is TRBV2, the J call TRBJ1-5; D is perhaps TRBD1 (6 bases). The CDR3 is 16 residues long. Germline CDR1 reads SNHLY; CDR2 reads FYNNEI. V was trimmed by 0 bases and J by 2 bases, leaving 11 bases between them. Here the CDR3 DNA reads TGTGCCAGCAGTGAAGCGAGGGCAGGGGGCAATCAGCCCCAGCATTTT. It is translated as CASSEARAGGNQPQHF. Looking up the rest from reference TRBV2 and TRBJ1-5 gives the full variable domain: EPEVTQTPSHQVTQMGQEVILRCVPISNHLYFYWYRQILGQKVEFLVSFYNNEISEKSEIFDDQFSVERPDGSNFTLKIRSTKLEDSAMYFCASSEARAGGNQPQHFGDGTRLSIL.

This clonotype has just a few counts. The chain couples TRBV5-1 to TRBJ2-1, with 9 bases identical to TRBD2. Germline assignment: CDR1 SGHRS and CDR2 YFSETQ. J lost 2 bases, V lost 4 bases, and 4 bases had no gene match. The CDR3 totals 15 residues. CDR3 in DNA: TGCGCCAGCAGCAATAGCGGGGGAACCTACAATGAGCAGTTCTTC. It specifies CASSNSGGTYNEQFF. Combining the CDR3 with reference TRBV5-1 and TRBJ2-1 gives the whole variable domain KAGVTQTPRYLIKTRGQQVTLSCSPISGHRSVSWYQQTPGQGLQFLFEYFSETQRNKGNFPGRFSGRQFSNSRSEMNVSTLELGDSALYLCASSNSGGTYNEQFFGPGTRLTVL.

A few counts support this clonotype. The chain is built from TRBV29-1 and TRBJ1-2; TRBD1 matches 7 bases. CDR1 SQVTM and CDR2 ANQGSEA come from the germline V gene. The V segment lost 7 bases and the J segment 7 bases; nucleotides outside the gene matches: 9. The CDR3 is 12 residues long. As DNA, the CDR3 is TGCAGCGCCCCTAGGCAGGGGGGTGGCTACACCTTC. Protein product: CSAPRQGGGYTF.

The V call is TRBV5-5, the J call TRBJ2-7; D is undetermined. The CDR3 runs to 12 residues. V dropped 1 base and J dropped 3 bases, with 5 bases sitting between them. The germline CDR1 and CDR2 sequences are SGHKS and YYEKEE (reference sequence). DNA for the CDR3: TGTGCCAGCAGCTTGACCTACTACGAGCAGTACTTC. As protein: CASSLTYYEQYF.